A single sample is the source of the 27 T cell receptor beta chains below, sequenced in a study of blood T cell repertoires in COVID-19. TCRdb's copy holds only in-frame clones and misses some; the assay was immunoSEQ multiplex PCR. The sample has approximately 50,000 clones; 75% to 90% are singletons. Sequenced material: peripheral blood. All receptors come from a man aged 55 to 70 with acute or convalescent COVID-19.

The V gene is TRBV5-4, the J gene TRBJ2-3; D is perhaps TRBD1 (5 bases). This CDR3 is 15 amino acids long. Trimming removed 3 bases from V and 0 bases from J, with 11 bases in between. The V gene's germline CDR1 is SGHNT and CDR2 YYREEE (reference sequence). The CDR3 loop reads CASSSNTGSTDTQYF. The CDR3 coding sequence is TGTGCCAGCAGCTCCAACACAGGCAGCACAGATACGCAGTATTTT.

This clone was recorded only once. The chain uses TRBV7-9 and TRBJ2-1; 9 nucleotides align to TRBD1. Germline values: CDR1 SEHNR, CDR2 FQNEAQ (reference sequence). With V trimmed by 5 bases and J by 6 bases, 14 bases remained unmatched. There are 17 residues in the CDR3. The CDR3 nucleotides are TGTGCCAGCAGCCCCCGGGACAGGGTCATTCCAAGCAATGAGCAGTTCTTC. Its translation is CASSPRDRVIPSNEQFF.

This clone was picked up one time. The same CDR3 also results from other DNA sequences found in this sample. This chain connects TRBV29-1 to TRBJ1-1; D may be TRBD1 (5 bases). Germline V gives CDR1 SQVTM, CDR2 ANQGSEA. CDR3 length equals 12 residues. Between the trimmed V and J ends, which lost 4 bases and 1 base, there was a span of 7 bases. DNA of the CDR3: TGCAGCGTTGGAAGGGGGAACACTGAAGCTTTCTTT. It encodes CSVGRGNTEAFF.

The V gene is TRBV7-6, the J gene TRBJ2-7, with D uncertain. Between the trimmed V and J ends, which lost 1 base and 2 bases, there was a span of 12 bases. The germline V gene encodes CDR1 SGHVS and CDR2 FNYEAQ. The CDR3 runs to 15 residues. CDR3 nucleotides: TGTGCCAGCAGCTTAGGACCCCAGGCCCCCTACGAGCAGTACTTC. It specifies CASSLGPQAPYEQYF.

The chain carries TRBV4-1 and TRBJ1-5; 10 bases map to TRBD1. The junction had 12 bases not matched to a gene; V was cut back by 5 bases and J by 5 bases. Germline CDR1 MGHRA, CDR2 YSYEKL. There are 17 residues in the CDR3. The CDR3 sequence is CASSKTRDRGFHQPQHF. As DNA, the CDR3 is TGCGCCAGCAGCAAAACACGGGACAGGGGATTCCATCAGCCCCAGCATTTT.

The chain carries TRBV4-1 and TRBJ2-7; maybe TRBD1 (5 bases). Germline V gene data show CDR1 as MGHRA and CDR2 as YSYEKL. The CDR3 length is 14 residues. The V end lost 0 bases, the J end lost 12 bases, and 18 bases lay between the germline ends. This chain's CDR3 is CASSQEPGHIQGYF. The DNA of the CDR3 is TGCGCCAGCAGCCAAGAGCCCGGACACATTCAGGGGTACTTC.

The rearrangement links TRBV10-2 to TRBJ1-5, with 9 nucleotides matching TRBD1. This CDR3 contains 14 residues. Trimming took 2 bases from V and 7 from J; bases not matched to a gene: 3. Per germline, CDR1 WSHSY and CDR2 SAAADI. The CDR3 loop reads CASSETGGWQPQHF. The CDR3 DNA reads TGCGCCAGCAGTGAGACAGGGGGCTGGCAGCCCCAGCATTTT.

The rearrangement joins TRBV7-3 to TRBJ1-2; TRBD1 aligns across 9 bases. This CDR3 spans 19 amino acids. V was clipped by 0 bases and J by 0 bases; unmatched bases: 11. The V gene's germline CDR1 is SGHTA and CDR2 FQGTGA. The DNA of the CDR3 is TGTGCCAGCAGCTTAACGGGACAGGGCGTCCCGCTGGCTAACTATGGCTACACCTTC. Its translation: CASSLTGQGVPLANYGYTF.

The V call is TRBV5-4, the J call TRBJ2-2; the match to TRBD1 covers 8 bases. Per the germline V gene, CDR1 is SGHNT and CDR2 is YYREEE (reference sequence). After removal of 6 bases from V and 9 bases from J, the junction contained 7 bases not matched to a gene. This CDR3 comprises 13 residues. CDR3 loop: CASKLTGARELFF. The CDR3 coding sequence is TGTGCCAGCAAACTGACAGGGGCCCGGGAGCTGTTTTTT.

V usage is TRBV7-9 and J usage is TRBJ1-2; D call uncertain. The CDR3 has 11 residues. Germline-derived CDR1 and CDR2 are SEHNR and FQNEAQ (reference sequence). Trimming removed 1 base at V and 8 bases at J, with 5 bases between. The CDR3 coding sequence is TGTGCCAGCAGCTTAGGGGCAGGCTACACCTTC. This gives the protein CASSLGAGYTF.

The rearrangement uses TRBV9 and TRBJ2-1; a possible D gene is TRBD2 (5 bases). CDR1 is SGDLS and CDR2 is YYNGEE in the germline V gene. The CDR3 sequence is 14 residues long. The germline V and J ends were trimmed by 2 bases and 9 bases, with 15 bases remaining between them. The CDR3 is CASSVGPSKPEQFF. In nucleotides, the CDR3 is TGTGCCAGCAGCGTGGGTCCTAGCAAGCCTGAGCAGTTCTTC.

This clone was recorded once. The genes are TRBV19 and TRBJ2-2; TRBD2 matches at 9 bases. With V trimmed by 3 bases and J by 4 bases, 9 bases remained unmatched. The CDR3 totals 17 residues. Germline V lookup: CDR1 LNHDA, CDR2 SQIVND (reference sequence). Written as DNA, the CDR3 is TGTGCCAGTAGTATGGGCCCAGCGGGAGGTAGCACCGGGGAGCTGTTTTTT. Protein: CASSMGPAGGSTGELFF.

This chain links TRBV28 with TRBJ1-2, with 10 bases lining up with TRBD1. The germline V gene encodes CDR1 MDHEN and CDR2 SYDVKM. The CDR3 consists of 16 residues. The V gene end was trimmed by 5 bases and the J gene end by 6 bases; junction bases not matched to a gene: 12. The CDR3: CASSTVDRGRLNGYTF. The DNA of the CDR3 is TGTGCCAGCAGTACCGTCGACAGGGGGCGCTTAAATGGCTACACCTTC.

This sequence joins TRBV27 and TRBJ1-5, with TRBD1 matching 7 bases. J gave up 5 bases and V 4 bases, and 2 bases lay outside the gene matches. Germline V gene data show CDR1 as MNHEY and CDR2 as SMNVEV (reference sequence). This CDR3 has 13 residues. CDR3 residues: CASSSTGDQPQHF. CDR3 bases: TGTGCCAGCAGTTCAACAGGGGATCAGCCCCAGCATTTT.

The CDR3 DNA sequence: TGTGCCAGCAGTTTATTAGCGGGCAACACAGATACGCAGTATTTT. Translation gives CASSLLAGNTDTQYF. This sequence joins TRBV27 and TRBJ2-3; 7 nucleotides line up with TRBD2. Germline V gene data show CDR1 as MNHEY and CDR2 as SMNVEV (reference sequence). CDR3 length: 15 residues. The ends lost 1 base at V and 2 bases at J; junction bases unmatched: 3.

This chain connects TRBV7-9 to TRBJ1-2; TRBD1 is a possible D gene (5 bases). This CDR3 is 14 amino acids long. Germline V lookup: CDR1 SEHNR, CDR2 FQNEAQ (reference sequence). V was clipped by 2 bases and J by 3 bases, with 10 bases between them. The CDR3 region is CASSLSGRDYGYTF. The CDR3 nucleotides read TGTGCCAGCAGCTTAAGTGGCAGGGACTATGGCTACACCTTC.

The rearrangement links TRBV14 to TRBJ1-2; D remains unclear. The CDR3 is made up of 12 amino acids. CDR1 and CDR2 from the germline V gene are SGHDN and FVKESK. Trimming took off 2 bases at V and 7 bases at J, with 8 bases between the two ends. The CDR3 is CASSQNSFGYTF. CDR3 nucleotides: TGTGCCAGCAGCCAAAACAGCTTTGGCTACACCTTC.

V gene TRBV6-5 combines with J gene TRBJ1-2, with TRBD1 matching over 8 bases. The V segment lost 6 bases and the J segment 4 bases; nucleotides outside the gene matches: 7. The CDR3 has 14 residues. Germline V lookup: CDR1 MNHEY, CDR2 SVGAGI. CDR3 in DNA: TGTGCCAGCAGGCTCGGACAGGGCATCTATGGCTACACCTTC. It yields the protein CASRLGQGIYGYTF.

The chain combines TRBV24-1 with TRBJ2-5; TRBD2 aligns across 7 bases. Germline assignment: CDR1 KGHDR and CDR2 SFDVKD. The CDR3 loop spans 15 amino acids. Trimming cost V 1 base and J 5 bases; bases outside gene matches: 6. The DNA of the CDR3 is TGTGCCACCAGTGATTTTCCAGGGCGGGGGGAGACCCAGTACTTC. It encodes CATSDFPGRGETQYF.

The chain has TRBV5-1 and TRBJ2-3; 7 bases line up with TRBD2. V lost 1 base, J lost 2 bases, and 7 bases stayed unmatched. The CDR3 is 16 amino acids. The germline CDR1 and CDR2 sequences are SGHRS and YFSETQ. CDR3 in amino acids: CASSLWAGDPTDTQYF. In DNA form, the CDR3 reads TGCGCCAGCAGCTTGTGGGCGGGAGATCCCACAGATACGCAGTATTTT.

The CDR3 here is CASSFPGGEETQYF. In DNA, the CDR3 is TGTGCCAGCAGCTTTCCTGGGGGGGAGGAGACCCAGTACTTC. This chain connects TRBV5-4 to TRBJ2-5; 7 bases are a match to TRBD2. Trimming cost V 2 bases and J 5 bases; bases outside gene matches: 6. The CDR3 spans 14 residues. Germline loops: CDR1 SGHNT, CDR2 YYREEE (reference sequence).

This chain links TRBV28 with TRBJ1-5; unclear D gene. Deletions cut 7 bases from V and 0 bases from J, with 13 bases between. The V gene's germline CDR1 is MDHEN and CDR2 SYDVKM. The CDR3 loop spans 15 amino acids. The CDR3 spells CASKTGFYSNQPQHF. CDR3 sequence (DNA): TGTGCCAGCAAAACGGGATTTTATAGCAATCAGCCCCAGCATTTT. Full variable domain (outside the CDR3, taken from reference TRBV28 and TRBJ1-5): DVKVTQSSRYLVKRTGEKVFLECVQDMDHENMFWYRQDPGLGLRLIYFSYDVKMKEKGDIPEGYSVSREKKERFSLILESASTNQTSMYLCASKTGFYSNQPQHFGDGTRLSIL.

The chain combines TRBV29-1 with TRBJ2-1, with 8 bases matching TRBD2. V shed 7 bases and J 6 bases; nucleotides not matched to a gene: 11. The CDR3 runs to 14 residues. Germline V gene data show CDR1 as SQVTM and CDR2 as ANQGSEA. CDR3 region: CSARRAGVINEQFF. DNA of the CDR3: TGCAGCGCCAGACGAGCGGGAGTTATCAATGAGCAGTTCTTC.

The V call is TRBV15, the J call TRBJ1-4; D gene uncertain. Germline V gene sequence: CDR1 LNHNV, CDR2 YYDKDF (reference sequence). The CDR3 sequence is 15 residues long. Trimming pared 0 bases from V and 3 bases from J, leaving 8 bases between. The CDR3 sequence: CATSRDPSPNEKLFF. The CDR3 DNA sequence: TGTGCCACCAGCAGAGATCCCAGTCCTAATGAAAAACTGTTTTTT.

The chain employs TRBV19 and TRBJ2-3; TRBD2 matches at 10 bases. The junction had 6 bases not matched to a gene; V was cut back by 7 bases and J by 2 bases. CDR3 size: 15 residues. In germline, CDR1 is LNHDA, CDR2 SQIVND (reference sequence). The CDR3 sequence is CASTKREGFTDTQYF. Here the CDR3 DNA reads TGTGCCAGTACTAAGCGGGAGGGATTCACAGATACGCAGTATTTT.

The CDR3 sequence: CASATGTTNTEAFF. For the CDR3, the DNA is TGCGCCAGCGCTACCGGGACAACGAACACTGAAGCTTTCTTT. V is TRBV5-1 and J is TRBJ1-1; D may be TRBD1 (6 bases). CDR1 is SGHRS and CDR2 is YFSETQ in the germline V gene. Trimming stripped 7 bases from V and 1 base from J, with 14 bases between. This CDR3 spans 14 amino acids.

The chain links TRBV13 to TRBJ2-1, with D uncertain. CDR1 and CDR2 from the germline V gene are PRHDT and FYEKMQ (reference sequence). The CDR3 spans 14 residues. V was shortened by 5 bases and J by 6 bases, with 14 bases between the two germline ends. CDR3 sequence reads: CASSQSPRGNEQFF. As DNA, the CDR3 is TGTGCCAGCAGCCAGTCCCCCCGCGGCAATGAGCAGTTCTTC.